The clone carrying this T cell receptor (beta chain) was recorded a few times. Its target is not known. The treatment here: 10-day PBMC culture with coronavirus spike peptide pools or control peptides (ViraFEST assay). There are 17 residues in the CDR3. The germline gives CDR1 DFQATT, CDR2 SNEGSKA (reference sequence). V was shortened by 3 bases and J by 2 bases, with 20 bases between the two germline ends. This sample was taken from a study of vaccination and CD4 T cells after COVID-19. The Oncomine TCR Beta short-read assay was what sequenced the DNA obtained from cultured CD4+ T cells. TCRdb redid the calling of the PCR reads with MiXCR, one entry per CDR3 protein. Counted here are 10,000 to 15,000 distinct CDR3 sequences, around 47% occurring once; the ten biggest clones make up 20% to 25%.

The chain couples TRBV20-1 to TRBJ1-5; weak D call: TRBD1 (5 bases). The receptor was derived from a human donor who had recovered from COVID-19. The specimen was CD4+ T cells from blood, cultured in vitro. CDR3 DNA sequence: TGCAGTGCTAGGTTAGGGGTTAGCCACTCGGGCAATCAGCCCCAGCATTTT. Its protein is CSARLGVSHSGNQPQHF.